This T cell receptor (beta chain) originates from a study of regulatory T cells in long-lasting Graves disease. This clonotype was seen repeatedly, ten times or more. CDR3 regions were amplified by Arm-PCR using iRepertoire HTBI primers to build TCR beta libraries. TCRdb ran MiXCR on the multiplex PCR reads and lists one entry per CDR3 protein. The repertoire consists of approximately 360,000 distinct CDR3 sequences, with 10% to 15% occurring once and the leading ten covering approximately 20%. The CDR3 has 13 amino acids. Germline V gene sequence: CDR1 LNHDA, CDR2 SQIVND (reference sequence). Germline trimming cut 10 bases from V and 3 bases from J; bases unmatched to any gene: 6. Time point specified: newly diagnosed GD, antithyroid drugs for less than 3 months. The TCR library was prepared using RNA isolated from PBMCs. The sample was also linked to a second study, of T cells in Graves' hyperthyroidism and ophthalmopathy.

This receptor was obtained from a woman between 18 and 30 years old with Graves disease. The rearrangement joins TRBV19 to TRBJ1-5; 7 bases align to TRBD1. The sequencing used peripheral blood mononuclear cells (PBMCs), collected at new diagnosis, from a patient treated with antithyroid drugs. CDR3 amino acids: CATRDSINQPQHF. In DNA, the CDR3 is TGTGCCACCCGGGACAGCATCAATCAGCCCCAGCATTTT.